This T cell receptor beta chain was recovered during a study of T cells in Graves' hyperthyroidism and ophthalmopathy. RNA transcripts yielded amplified TCR beta CDR3 regions. Primed by the HTBI set, a first-round RT-PCR was run on the TCR CDR3. Via MiXCR, TCRdb re-called the multiplex PCR reads, giving one row per CDR3 protein. This sample carries hundreds of thousands of distinct CDR3 sequences, around 15% of them seen once, and the ten largest clones take roughly 10%. CDR1 and CDR2 (germline): LGHDT, YNNKEL (reference sequence). V shed 4 bases and J 3 bases; nucleotides not matched to a gene: 16. The CDR3 runs to 18 residues. Graves' hyperthyroidism was deemed stable absent ophthalmopathy progression within 18 months. The PBMCs studied were ones that came from about 10 ml fresh peripheral blood.

This clonotype originated in a woman aged 18-30 years with Graves' hyperthyroidism. J is TRBJ2-3 and V is TRBV3-1; TRBD2 matches 7 bases. The sequenced material came from blood. The DNA of the CDR3 is TGTGCCAGCAGCCCGCACCGAGGGCCGGGACTACAAACAGATACGCAGTATTTT. Its protein product is CASSPHRGPGLQTDTQYF.